The entry that follows covers one T cell receptor beta chain sequence. As yet, its antigen is unknown. The data stem from a study of cytomegalovirus exposure and HLA in healthy donors. Whole-study findings and limits: Productive rates of about 87% or about 30% were seen for most TCR beta V segments in an earlier analysis.

This CDR3 comprises 15 residues. In germline, CDR1 is LNHNV, CDR2 YYDKDF (reference sequence). V gave up 0 bases and J gave up 7 bases, with 16 bases separating them. Primers for the PCR totalled 60 Vbeta and 13 Jbeta. The data were produced by immunoSEQ multiplex PCR, yet TCRdb's version contains in-frame clones alone and is incomplete. The data hold approximately 200,000 clones, with about 69% observed a single time. The chain links TRBV15 to TRBJ2-7, with D perhaps matching TRBD2 (5 bases). The sample taken for sequencing was PBMCs. This sequence was found in a man aged 25 to 45 in good health and CMV-seropositive. The CDR3: CATSRDLLLDREQYF. DNA of the CDR3: TGTGCCACCAGCAGAGATCTTCTACTAGATCGAGAGCAGTACTTC.